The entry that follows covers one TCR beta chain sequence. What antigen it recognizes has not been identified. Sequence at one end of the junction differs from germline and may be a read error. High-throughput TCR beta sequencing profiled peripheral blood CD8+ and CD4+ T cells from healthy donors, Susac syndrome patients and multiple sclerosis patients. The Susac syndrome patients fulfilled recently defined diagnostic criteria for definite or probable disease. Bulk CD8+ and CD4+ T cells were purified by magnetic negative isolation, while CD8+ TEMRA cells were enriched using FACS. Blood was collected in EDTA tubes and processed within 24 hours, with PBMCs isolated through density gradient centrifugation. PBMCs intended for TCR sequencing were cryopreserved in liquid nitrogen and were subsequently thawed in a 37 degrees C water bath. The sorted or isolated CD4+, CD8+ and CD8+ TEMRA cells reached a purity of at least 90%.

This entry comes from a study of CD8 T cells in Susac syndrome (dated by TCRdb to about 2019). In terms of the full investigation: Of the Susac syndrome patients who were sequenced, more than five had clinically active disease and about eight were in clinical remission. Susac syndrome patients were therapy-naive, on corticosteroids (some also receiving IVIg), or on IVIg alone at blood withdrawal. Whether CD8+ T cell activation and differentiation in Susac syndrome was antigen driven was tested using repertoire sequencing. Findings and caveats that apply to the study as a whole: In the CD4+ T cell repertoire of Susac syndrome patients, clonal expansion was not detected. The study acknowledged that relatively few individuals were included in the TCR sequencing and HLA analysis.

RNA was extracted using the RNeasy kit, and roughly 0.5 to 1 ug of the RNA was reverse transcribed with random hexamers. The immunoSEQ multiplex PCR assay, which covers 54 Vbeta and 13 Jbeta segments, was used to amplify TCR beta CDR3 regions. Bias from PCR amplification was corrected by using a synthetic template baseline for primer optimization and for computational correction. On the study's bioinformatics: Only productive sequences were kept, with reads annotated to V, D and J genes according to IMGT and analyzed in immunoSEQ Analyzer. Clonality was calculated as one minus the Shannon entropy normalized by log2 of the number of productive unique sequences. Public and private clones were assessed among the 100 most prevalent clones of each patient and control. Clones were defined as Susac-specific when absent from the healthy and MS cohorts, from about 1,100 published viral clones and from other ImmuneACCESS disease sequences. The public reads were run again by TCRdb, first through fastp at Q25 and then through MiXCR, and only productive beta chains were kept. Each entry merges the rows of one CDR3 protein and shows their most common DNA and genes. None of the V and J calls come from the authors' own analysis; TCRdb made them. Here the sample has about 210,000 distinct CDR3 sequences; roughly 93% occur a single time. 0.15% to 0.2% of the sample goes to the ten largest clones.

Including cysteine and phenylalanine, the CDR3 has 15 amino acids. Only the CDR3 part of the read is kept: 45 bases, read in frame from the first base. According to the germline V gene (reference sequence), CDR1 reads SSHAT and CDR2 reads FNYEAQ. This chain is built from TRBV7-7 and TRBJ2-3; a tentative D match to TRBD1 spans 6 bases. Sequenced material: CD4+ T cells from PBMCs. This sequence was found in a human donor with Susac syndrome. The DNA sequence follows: TGTGCTAGCAGCCCGGACAGTTCAACCCCAGATACGCAGTATTTT. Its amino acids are CASSPDSSTPDTQYF.